This is a list of T cell receptor beta chains from one sample in a study of cytomegalovirus exposure and HLA in healthy donors. TCRdb's copy holds only in-frame clones and misses some; the assay was immunoSEQ multiplex PCR. Among around 110,000 clones listed, roughly 79% were seen once. The sequenced sample was PBMCs. Receptors were obtained from a woman in her 30s in good health and CMV-seronegative. The CDR3 runs from the conserved cysteine through the conserved F or W. Each record gives: CDR3 DNA, CDR3 protein, D gene, V gene, clone size, J gene. The D gene is left open where the match is weak. A clone size is listed for some rows: how often the clone was seen (once, few, many), or a class if it is expanded.

DNA: TGTGCCAGTAGTCAGAACCCCGACAGGCAAGAGACCCAGTACTTC
CDR3: CASSQNPDRQETQYF
D: NA
V: TRBV19
size: once
J: TRBJ2-5

DNA: TGTGCCAGCAGTGTCGCCGGGACTAGCGGCCCGGGGACCCAGTACTTC
CDR3: CASSVAGTSGPGTQYF
D: TRBD2
V: TRBV25-1
size: NA
J: TRBJ2-5

DNA: TGTGCTAGTGGTCCAGGACAGGGGGCCGGGACAGATACGCAGTATTTT
CDR3: CASGPGQGAGTDTQYF
D: TRBD1
V: TRBV12-5
size: once
J: TRBJ2-3

DNA: TGTGCCAGCAGCTTGTTCGGGGCTGGCGGGAGTGGCACAGATACGCAGTATTTT
CDR3: CASSLFGAGGSGTDTQYF
D: TRBD2
V: TRBV5-4
size: NA
J: TRBJ2-3

DNA: TGTGCCAGTAGTATAGAGCGTGTGATAAATCAGCCCCAGCATTTT
CDR3: CASSIERVINQPQHF
D: NA
V: TRBV19
size: NA
J: TRBJ1-5

DNA: TGTGCCAGCAGCTCAGTCGGGACAGGGACCTACAATGAGCAGTTCTTC
CDR3: CASSSVGTGTYNEQFF
D: TRBD1
V: TRBV7-2
size: NA
J: TRBJ2-1

DNA: TGTGCCATCAGTGAGGGACAGGGTGCCTACGAGCAGTACTTC
CDR3: CAISEGQGAYEQYF
D: TRBD1
V: TRBV10-3
size: NA
J: TRBJ2-7

DNA: TGTTCCAGCAGCCGCAGGGGCGGGAGTTCCGGCGGGGAGCTGTTTTTT
CDR3: CSSSRRGGSSGGELFF
D: NA
V: TRBV7-9
size: NA
J: TRBJ2-2

DNA: TGCGCCAGCAGCTTTATAGGGGGGGAGACTGAAGCTTTCTTT
CDR3: CASSFIGGETEAFF
D: NA
V: TRBV5-1
size: NA
J: TRBJ1-1

DNA: TGTGCCAGCAGCTACCCGCAGGGAATTAAGGACACTGAAGCTTTCTTT
CDR3: CASSYPQGIKDTEAFF
D: NA
V: TRBV7-9
size: NA
J: TRBJ1-1

DNA: TGTGCCAGCAGCCAAGGGACAGGGGGACCCTACGAGCAGTACTTC
CDR3: CASSQGTGGPYEQYF
D: TRBD1
V: TRBV14
size: NA
J: TRBJ2-7

DNA: TGTGCCAGTAAGGGCGGGGTTCACTATGGCTACACCTTC
CDR3: CASKGGVHYGYTF
D: NA
V: TRBV19
size: once
J: TRBJ1-2

DNA: TGTGCCAGCAGTTCCCGGAGCTCTGGAAACACCATATATTTT
CDR3: CASSSRSSGNTIYF
D: NA
V: TRBV27
size: NA
J: TRBJ1-3

DNA: TGTGCCAGCAGCTTTGGGCTAGCGGAGCAGTACTTC
CDR3: CASSFGLAEQYF
D: NA
V: TRBV11-2
size: NA
J: TRBJ2-7

DNA: TGTGCCAGCAGCGTAGTAGCAGGGGAGATTGATTCACCCCTCCACTTT
CDR3: CASSVVAGEIDSPLHF
D: NA
V: TRBV9
size: NA
J: TRBJ1-6

DNA: TGTGCCAGTAGTCCGGACAGGGTGGACGAGCAGTACTTC
CDR3: CASSPDRVDEQYF
D: TRBD1
V: TRBV19
size: NA
J: TRBJ2-7

DNA: TGTGCCTGGACCCACGGACTAGACCCTTACGAGCAGTACTTC
CDR3: CAWTHGLDPYEQYF
D: TRBD2
V: TRBV30
size: NA
J: TRBJ2-7

DNA: TGCGCCAGCAGCCCGACCGTACAGTTCGAGCAGTTCTTC
CDR3: CASSPTVQFEQFF
D: NA
V: TRBV5-1
size: NA
J: TRBJ2-1